One sample yielded the 19 T cell receptor beta chains listed below, sequenced in a study of CD4 T cells in relation to SARS-CoV-2 and coronaviruses. CD4+ T cells from unexposed donors were obtained before the COVID-19 pandemic (2011-2018). CD4+ T cells were isolated from the cells after 10 days of culture. Their cognate antigens are unknown. Here immunoSEQ multiplex PCR was the method, and the copy in TCRdb shows in-frame clones only, minus some. This sample yields over 15,000 clones, of which around 73% are seen a single time; about a tenth belongs to the top ten. The specimen was CD4+ T cells from PBMCs, cultured in vitro. These receptors all come from a human donor in good health.

The chain employs TRBV28 and TRBJ2-7; the D call may be TRBD1 or TRBD2 (5 bases each). Germline V lookup: CDR1 MDHEN, CDR2 SYDVKM. The V gene lost 8 bases and the J gene lost 7 bases, with 18 bases spanning the gap. There are 13 residues in the CDR3. The CDR3 DNA is TGTGCCAGCCTTGGTGGGGGTGTAGATGAGCAGTACTTC. Translating gives CASLGGGVDEQYF.

This clone was counted between two and nine times. The chain links TRBV3-1 (or the pseudogene TRBV3-2) to TRBJ1-1; D call uncertain. Germline CDR1 reads LGHDT; CDR2 reads YNNKEL (reference sequence). This CDR3 spans 13 amino acids. Trimming shortened V by 4 bases and J by 6 bases, and 12 bases separated the two germline ends. This CDR3 reads CASSPQPKAEAFF. The CDR3 DNA sequence: TGTGCCAGCAGCCCCCAACCCAAGGCTGAAGCTTTCTTT.

This clone counts as medium-sized. The chain uses TRBV2 and TRBJ2-5, with a tentative D call TRBD1 (5 bases). V lost 7 bases and J 2 bases, leaving 14 bases between the germline ends. The CDR3 totals 14 residues. Germline lookup yields CDR1 SNHLY and CDR2 FYNNEI. This chain's CDR3 is CASNINSGQETQYF. The DNA for the CDR3 is TGTGCCAGCAACATTAACTCAGGGCAAGAGACCCAGTACTTC.

This clone was counted between two and nine times. The chain couples TRBV3-1 (or the pseudogene TRBV3-2) to TRBJ2-7; the D is unclear. Trimming cost V 3 bases and J 7 bases, with 10 bases left between them. Looked up from germline, CDR1 is LGHDT and CDR2 is YNNKEL (reference sequence). This CDR3 region has 12 residues. This CDR3 is CASSQVPREQYF. CDR3 nucleotide sequence: TGTGCCAGCAGCCAGGTTCCTCGGGAGCAGTACTTC.

The rearrangement uses TRBV18 and TRBJ1-4, with a possible D match to TRBD1 (5 bases). V dropped 6 bases and J dropped 0 bases, with 11 bases sitting between them. CDR1 and CDR2 from the germline V gene are KGHSH and LQKENI. The CDR3 extends over 15 amino acids. Here the CDR3 DNA reads TGTGCCAGCTCTCCAGACAGAGCAACTAATGAAAAACTGTTTTTT. It translates to CASSPDRATNEKLFF. Filled out from reference TRBV18 and TRBJ1-4, the complete variable domain reads NAGVMQNPRHLVRRRGQEARLRCSPMKGHSHVYWYRQLPEEGLKFMVYLQKENIIDESGMPKERFSAEFPKEGPSILRIQQVVRGDSAAYFCASSPDRATNEKLFFGSGTQLSVL.

The chain has TRBV11-2 and TRBJ1-6; possibly TRBD1 for D (6 bases). This CDR3 is 14 amino acids long. Trimming pared 3 bases from V and 9 bases from J, leaving 12 bases between. The V gene's germline CDR1 is SGHAT and CDR2 FQNNGV. This CDR3 is CASSLQGLGSPLHF. CDR3 DNA: TGTGCCAGCAGCTTGCAGGGGTTAGGTTCACCCCTCCACTTT. Together with reference TRBV11-2 and TRBJ1-6, the CDR3 gives the full variable domain: EAGVAQSPRYKIIEKRQSVAFWCNPISGHATLYWYQQILGQGPKLLIQFQNNGVVDDSQLPKDRFSAERLKGVDSTLKIQPAKLEDSAVYLCASSLQGLGSPLHFGNGTRLTVT.

This clone was found a few times. The chain has TRBV27 and TRBJ2-2, with 7 bases lining up with TRBD2. The germline CDR1 and CDR2 sequences are MNHEY and SMNVEV (reference sequence). The CDR3 length is 15 residues. Trimming removed 6 bases from V and 1 base from J; junction bases left unmatched: 5. The CDR3 sequence is CASRLLALNTGELFF. CDR3 coding DNA: TGTGCCAGCAGATTACTAGCGCTGAACACCGGGGAGCTGTTTTTT.

The V and J genes are TRBV5-1 and TRBJ1-1; D is possibly TRBD1 (6 bases). CDR1 is SGHRS and CDR2 is YFSETQ in the germline V gene. V dropped 0 bases and J dropped 0 bases, with 9 bases sitting between them. The CDR3 contains 15 residues. As DNA, the CDR3 is TGCGCCAGCAGCTTGGCCGGGACACTGAACACTGAAGCTTTCTTT. The encoded protein is CASSLAGTLNTEAFF.

The chain uses TRBV7-2 and TRBJ2-1; D unresolved. With 4 bases removed from V and 6 bases from J, the gap between germline ends came to 10 bases. Per the germline V gene, CDR1 is SGHTA and CDR2 is FQGNSA. The CDR3 is 13 amino acids. The CDR3: CASSSQTVNEQFF. Here the CDR3 DNA reads TGTGCCAGCAGCTCGCAAACAGTCAATGAGCAGTTCTTC. The full variable domain, rest sourced from reference TRBV7-2 and TRBJ2-1, is GAGVSQSPSNKVTEKGKDVELRCDPISGHTALYWYRQSLGQGLEFLIYFQGNSAPDKSGLPSDRFSAERTGGSVSTLTIQRTQQEDSAVYLCASSSQTVNEQFFGPGTRLTVL.

The chain carries TRBV24-1 and TRBJ2-1; 7 bases are shared with TRBD1. Germline loops: CDR1 KGHDR, CDR2 SFDVKD. This CDR3 is 16 amino acids long. V shed 3 bases and J 8 bases; nucleotides not matched to a gene: 12. The CDR3 spells CATSDIRDSREYEQFF. Written as DNA, the CDR3 is TGTGCCACCAGTGATATCCGGGACAGTCGAGAATATGAGCAGTTCTTC.

The chain links TRBV4-2 to TRBJ2-3; D could derive from TRBD1 or TRBD2 (5 bases each). Germline V gives CDR1 LGHNA, CDR2 YNFKEQ. Trimming removed 0 bases from V and 9 bases from J, with 10 bases in between. This CDR3 has 13 amino acids. The CDR3 here is CASSQDLGDTQYF. CDR3 bases: TGTGCCAGCAGCCAAGATTTGGGGGACACGCAGTATTTT.

The chain uses TRBV4-1 and TRBJ1-1, with a weak D call TRBD1 (5 bases). CDR3 length: 16 residues. V was clipped by 2 bases and J by 2 bases, with 15 bases between them. Germline lookup yields CDR1 MGHRA and CDR2 YSYEKL. In nucleotides, the CDR3 is TGCGCCAGCAGCCAACTATACAAGGGGAGAAACACTGAAGCTTTCTTT. Its translation is CASSQLYKGRNTEAFF.

This clone was counted a few times. The chain employs TRBV6-2 or TRBV6-3 and TRBJ1-3; D call uncertain. Germline values: CDR1 MNHEY, CDR2 SVGEGT. The CDR3 is 14 residues long. Trimming cost V 2 bases and J 0 bases, with 5 bases left between them. The CDR3 region has the DNA TGTGCCAGCAGTTACAGGATCTCTGGAAACACCATATATTTT. This translates into CASSYRISGNTIYF.

This clone turned up a few times. The J gene is TRBJ2-7, the V gene TRBV7-9; D gene uncertain. V was cut by 3 bases and J by 6 bases, with 9 bases left in between. In germline, CDR1 is SEHNR, CDR2 FQNEAQ (reference sequence). This CDR3 comprises 12 residues. The DNA of the CDR3 is TGTGCCAGCAGCTTTTTGATCGGCGAGCAGTACTTC. Its protein is CASSFLIGEQYF.

The genes are TRBV6-1 and TRBJ2-4; 7 bases match TRBD2. This CDR3 has 17 amino acids. J gave up 2 bases and V 0 bases, and 7 bases lay outside the gene matches. Germline CDR1 and CDR2: MNHNS and SASEGT. The CDR3 region has the DNA TGTGCCAGCAGTGAAGCGCTCGGGGGGTTATCCAAAAACATTCAGTACTTC. This sequence encodes CASSEALGGLSKNIQYF.

The chain employs TRBV6-1 and TRBJ2-7; D unclear. The germline V and J ends were trimmed by 2 bases and 4 bases, with 6 bases remaining between them. This CDR3 spans 12 amino acids. CDR1 and CDR2 from the germline V gene are MNHNS and SASEGT. The CDR3 region has the DNA TGTGCCAGCAGTGAAAGTGGGTACGAGCAGTACTTC. Translating it yields CASSESGYEQYF.

The rearrangement joins TRBV7-3 to TRBJ1-1; D is unresolved. This CDR3 region has 13 residues. Per the germline V gene, CDR1 is SGHTA and CDR2 is FQGTGA. Trimming pared 5 bases from V and 1 base from J, leaving 8 bases between. This CDR3 reads CASSRDRNTEAFF. CDR3 coding DNA: TGTGCCAGCAGCCGGGATAGGAACACTGAAGCTTTCTTT.

The chain has TRBV30 and TRBJ1-5; D may be TRBD1 (5 bases). Deletions cut 0 bases from V and 4 bases from J, with 16 bases between. There are 16 residues in the CDR3. Germline CDR1 is GTSNPN and CDR2 is SVGIG (reference sequence). CDR3 sequence reads: CAWSVGEPGENQPQHF. The CDR3 DNA is TGTGCCTGGAGTGTAGGGGAGCCCGGCGAAAATCAGCCCCAGCATTTT.

The CDR3 bases are TGTGCCAGCAGTTTTTTAAGGGGGAGCGAGCAGTACTTC. It specifies CASSFLRGSEQYF. The V and J genes are TRBV27 and TRBJ2-7; D perhaps matches TRBD1 (6 bases). CDR1 and CDR2 (germline): MNHEY, SMNVEV (reference sequence). V lost 3 bases and J lost 6, with 12 bases in between. The CDR3 totals 13 residues.